The 29 T cell receptor beta chains below all came from one sample that was sequenced in a study of T cells in tuberculosis. Sequencing was performed with immunoSEQ multiplex PCR; in TCRdb, only in-frame clones are kept and a portion is missing. The data show tens of thousands of clones, 95% to 97% seen once. Specimen: PBMCs. Source of these receptors: a donor between 10 and 35 years old with latent tuberculosis or without tuberculosis infection.

The chain has TRBV2 and TRBJ2-5, with D possibly matching TRBD2 (5 bases). V dropped 5 bases and J dropped 2 bases, with 12 bases sitting between them. CDR3 length: 14 amino acids. Germline CDR1 and CDR2: SNHLY and FYNNEI. The CDR3 spells CASSPNSGQETQYF. The CDR3 DNA follows: TGTGCCAGCAGTCCCAACAGCGGACAAGAGACCCAGTACTTC.

The chain combines TRBV11-2 with TRBJ1-2; 10 bases map to TRBD1. The germline gives CDR1 SGHAT, CDR2 FQNNGV. The junction had 5 bases not matched to a gene; V was cut back by 5 bases and J by 2 bases. This CDR3 comprises 15 residues. CDR3 sequence: CASSPRDRGNYGYTF. CDR3 coding DNA: TGTGCCAGCAGCCCGAGGGACAGGGGAAACTATGGCTACACCTTC. The full variable domain, with the rest looked up from reference TRBV11-2 and TRBJ1-2, is EAGVAQSPRYKIIEKRQSVAFWCNPISGHATLYWYQQILGQGPKLLIQFQNNGVVDDSQLPKDRFSAERLKGVDSTLKIQPAKLEDSAVYLCASSPRDRGNYGYTFGSGTRLTVV.

V usage is TRBV28 and J usage is TRBJ2-7; D unclear. The CDR3 totals 12 residues. CDR1 is MDHEN, CDR2 SYDVKM, per germline. V lost 3 bases to trimming and J lost 2 bases, with 5 bases between them. The CDR3 DNA follows: TGTGCCAGCAGTTTGTCCACCTACGAGCAGTACTTC. This encodes CASSLSTYEQYF. Complete variable domain (other parts from reference TRBV28 and TRBJ2-7): DVKVTQSSRYLVKRTGEKVFLECVQDMDHENMFWYRQDPGLGLRLIYFSYDVKMKEKGDIPEGYSVSREKKERFSLILESASTNQTSMYLCASSLSTYEQYFGPGTRLTVT.

The rearrangement joins TRBV16 to TRBJ1-1; D might be TRBD1 (5 bases). CDR1 is KGHSY, CDR2 FQNENV, per germline. The CDR3 has 19 residues. Trimming stripped 1 base from V and 4 bases from J, with 25 bases between. CDR3 residues: CASSQFRGRARTRGTEAFF. The CDR3 region has the DNA TGTGCCAGCAGCCAATTCAGAGGCAGGGCGCGGACGCGAGGCACTGAAGCTTTCTTT.

The CDR3, as DNA: TGTGCCAGCAGCTTACCTAGCGGCACTACAATCGGTGAGCAGTTCTTC. It encodes CASSLPSGTTIGEQFF. The chain couples TRBV7-9 to TRBJ2-1; 7 nucleotides line up with TRBD2. V trimming: 2 bases; J trimming: 9 bases; junction bases outside the gene matches: 13. The CDR3 loop spans 16 amino acids. Germline lookup yields CDR1 SEHNR and CDR2 FQNEAQ (reference sequence).

This chain links TRBV7-2 with TRBJ2-1; 14 bases agree with TRBD2. Germline CDR1 is SGHTA and CDR2 is FQGNSA. The ends lost 6 bases at V and 9 bases at J; junction bases unmatched: 7. This CDR3 has 15 amino acids. Written as DNA, the CDR3 is TGTGCCAGCAGGGAGGGACTAGCGGGGGCGGGTGAGCAGTTCTTC. Its translation: CASREGLAGAGEQFF.

The J gene is TRBJ1-1, the V gene TRBV7-6, with no clear D. The CDR3 runs to 13 residues. CDR1 and CDR2 from the germline V gene are SGHVS and FNYEAQ. V lost 3 bases and J 7 bases, leaving 12 bases between the germline ends. CDR3 region: CASSFFPTGEAFF. The CDR3, as DNA: TGTGCCAGCAGCTTCTTTCCCACGGGTGAAGCTTTCTTT.

The chain couples TRBV1 to TRBJ2-2; the table's D gene call, TRBD2, was not cross checked with the DNA. TRBV1 is described as a pseudogene. This CDR3 is 19 amino acids long. CDR3 nucleotides: TGCACCAGCAGCCACCCCAGGACTAGCGGGGGGGCGTGCACCGGGGAGCTGTTTTTT. It yields the protein CTSSHPRTSGGACTGELFF.

The J gene is TRBJ2-7, the V gene TRBV5-1; 12 nucleotides line up with TRBD1. V lost 5 bases, J lost 6 bases, and 15 bases stayed unmatched. Germline V gene data show CDR1 as SGHRS and CDR2 as YFSETQ. This CDR3 has 17 amino acids. The CDR3 is CASRPGQGAAILGEQYF. The DNA of the CDR3 is TGCGCCAGCAGACCGGGACAGGGGGCCGCGATTCTCGGCGAGCAGTACTTC.

This chain joins TRBV18 and TRBJ1-2; TRBD1 agrees at 8 bases. The V gene's germline CDR1 is KGHSH and CDR2 LQKENI. Trimming took 4 bases from V and 4 from J; bases not matched to a gene: 5. This CDR3 contains 14 residues. CDR3 region: CASSLDRGGYGYTF. The CDR3, as DNA: TGTGCCAGCTCACTCGACAGGGGTGGCTATGGCTACACCTTC. The full variable domain, with the rest looked up from reference TRBV18 and TRBJ1-2, is NAGVMQNPRHLVRRRGQEARLRCSPMKGHSHVYWYRQLPEEGLKFMVYLQKENIIDESGMPKERFSAEFPKEGPSILRIQQVVRGDSAAYFCASSLDRGGYGYTFGSGTRLTVV.

The chain carries TRBV5-6 and TRBJ2-5, with unresolved D. The germline V gene has CDR1 SGHDT and CDR2 YYEEEE. The CDR3 contains 14 residues. The V end was cut by 3 bases, the J end by 5 bases, with 14 bases between. CDR3 residues: CASSYTDTIETQYF. The CDR3, as DNA: TGTGCCAGCAGCTACACAGACACCATTGAGACCCAGTACTTC.

This sequence joins TRBV2 and TRBJ1-5, with D maybe TRBD1 (5 bases). This CDR3 region has 16 residues. The V gene lost 6 bases and the J gene lost 1 base, with 16 bases spanning the gap. CDR1 and CDR2 (germline): SNHLY, FYNNEI. CDR3 residues: CASRQNRQPSNQPQHF. The CDR3 bases are TGTGCCAGCAGACAAAACAGGCAGCCAAGCAATCAGCCCCAGCATTTT.

The rearrangement joins TRBV10-3 to TRBJ2-5; 10 bases match TRBD1. Germline trimming cut 2 bases from V and 4 bases from J; bases unmatched to any gene: 4. The CDR3 has 15 residues. The germline V gene has CDR1 ENHRY and CDR2 SYGVKD. In DNA form, the CDR3 reads TGTGCCATCAGTGAGGCGGACAGGGGGGGAGAGACCCAGTACTTC. Translated: CAISEADRGGETQYF.

The J gene is TRBJ2-1, the V gene TRBV19; the match to TRBD2 covers 9 bases. The ends lost 5 bases at V and 3 bases at J; junction bases unmatched: 8. From germline, CDR1 is LNHDA and CDR2 SQIVND (reference sequence). CDR3 length equals 16 residues. CDR3 residues: CASSFLAGAGYNEQFF. The CDR3, as DNA: TGTGCCAGTAGTTTCTTAGCGGGAGCGGGCTACAATGAGCAGTTCTTC.

The genes are TRBV5-1 and TRBJ1-1, with 7 bases lining up with TRBD1. The CDR3 runs 15 residues. The germline V gene encodes CDR1 SGHRS and CDR2 YFSETQ. The V and J ends lost 0 bases and 1 base, in that order; junction bases with no gene match: 3. This chain's CDR3 is CASSLVRTGNTEAFF. In nucleotides, the CDR3 is TGCGCCAGCAGCTTGGTTCGGACAGGGAACACTGAAGCTTTCTTT.

Comments on this clone: The CDR3 end shows no conserved phenylalanine or tryptophan, and so a read error is likely. The DNA is left out, because the CDR3 cannot be placed on it with certainty; the CDR3 is given as TCRdb lists it. V and J are TRBV10-1 and TRBJ2-7; TRBD1, as called in the table, went unchecked against the DNA. From germline, CDR1 is WNHNN and CDR2 SYGVQD (reference sequence). The CDR3 length is 9 residues, termini included. The CDR3 protein is CASPRQGVI.

V and J are TRBV10-2 and TRBJ1-5; possible D gene TRBD1, 6 bases. The V gene's germline CDR1 is WSHSY and CDR2 SAAADI. With 3 bases removed from V and 3 bases from J, the gap between germline ends came to 15 bases. The CDR3 runs to 16 residues. The CDR3 protein is CASSESSGQINQPQHF. The CDR3 region has the DNA TGCGCCAGCAGTGAATCCAGCGGACAGATCAATCAGCCCCAGCATTTT.

This rearrangement joins TRBV2 to TRBJ2-1; TRBD1 might be the D (6 bases). Trimming cost V 5 bases and J 2 bases, with 7 bases left between them. The CDR3 runs to 13 residues. In germline, CDR1 is SNHLY, CDR2 FYNNEI. CDR3 DNA sequence: TGTGCCAGCAGTTGGACAGCCTACAATGAGCAGTTCTTC. Translated, it gives CASSWTAYNEQFF.

V usage is TRBV19 and J usage is TRBJ2-2; D perhaps matches TRBD1 (6 bases). Germline CDR1 is LNHDA and CDR2 is SQIVND (reference sequence). V lost 1 base to trimming and J lost 6 bases, with 15 bases between them. The CDR3 sequence is 16 residues long. DNA of the CDR3: TGTGCCAGTAGTATAGGAACAGGGAAACTGGCCGGGGAGCTGTTTTTT. It specifies CASSIGTGKLAGELFF.

This chain uses TRBV13 with TRBJ2-7, with no clear D. Trimming pared 5 bases from V and 6 bases from J, leaving 11 bases between. This CDR3 spans 12 amino acids. From germline, CDR1 is PRHDT and CDR2 FYEKMQ (reference sequence). CDR3 sequence reads: CASSPGPSEQYF. In nucleotides, the CDR3 is TGTGCCAGCAGCCCCGGCCCTAGCGAGCAGTACTTC.

This chain joins TRBV2 and TRBJ1-4; a weak D match, TRBD1 (6 bases). V was trimmed by 6 bases and J by 8 bases, leaving 19 bases between them. The length of the CDR3 is 15 residues. CDR1 is SNHLY, CDR2 FYNNEI, per germline. CDR3 sequence reads: CASRPDRWGEEKLFF. CDR3 nucleotides: TGTGCCAGCAGACCCGACAGGTGGGGCGAGGAAAAACTGTTTTTT.

The J gene is TRBJ2-7, the V gene TRBV6-6, with D perhaps TRBD2 (7 bases). The CDR3 contains 13 residues. Germline-derived CDR1 and CDR2 are MNHNY and SVGAGI (reference sequence). The ends were cut back, 5 bases at V and 6 bases at J, with 14 bases in the middle. CDR3 region: CASSLGGRPEQYF. The CDR3 DNA follows: TGTGCCAGCAGTCTCGGGGGGCGTCCCGAGCAGTACTTC.

Points on this clone: The identical CDR3 is also encoded by other nucleotide sequences in the sample. The chain combines TRBV7-8 with TRBJ1-1; 7 bases fit TRBD1. From germline, CDR1 is SGHVS and CDR2 FQNEAQ. This CDR3 has 13 residues. The junction had 5 bases not matched to a gene; V was cut back by 9 bases and J by 1 base. As DNA, the CDR3 is TGTGCCAGTTCCAGGGACAGGAACACTGAAGCTTTCTTT. Its translation is CASSRDRNTEAFF.

V and J are TRBV30 and TRBJ2-5; 7 bases align to TRBD2. After removal of 5 bases from V and 0 bases from J, the junction contained 3 bases not matched to a gene. The CDR3 contains 13 residues. Germline V lookup: CDR1 GTSNPN, CDR2 SVGIG (reference sequence). The CDR3 DNA sequence: TGTGCCTGGGGGGACTACAACCAAGAGACCCAGTACTTC. Protein: CAWGDYNQETQYF.

The V call is TRBV27, the J call TRBJ1-1, with a tentative D call TRBD1 (5 bases). Trimming cost V 7 bases and J 5 bases, with 14 bases left between them. The CDR3 is 13 residues long. The germline gives CDR1 MNHEY, CDR2 SMNVEV (reference sequence). CDR3 nucleotides: TGTGCCAGCACCAAGGGGCTGTGGACTGAAGCTTTCTTT. The encoded protein is CASTKGLWTEAFF.

The V gene is TRBV5-1, the J gene TRBJ2-1; TRBD2 matches at 12 bases. This CDR3 is built from 15 residues. The germline V gene encodes CDR1 SGHRS and CDR2 YFSETQ. V was clipped by 0 bases and J by 6 bases; unmatched bases: 1. In DNA, the CDR3 is TGCGCCAGCAGCTTGGGACTAGCGGGAGTCAATGAGCAGTTCTTC. As protein: CASSLGLAGVNEQFF.

V usage is TRBV10-3 and J usage is TRBJ1-3, with D possibly TRBD1 on 5 matching bases. CDR1 is ENHRY and CDR2 is SYGVKD in the germline V gene. The CDR3 is 14 residues long. V dropped 6 bases and J dropped 2 bases, with 11 bases sitting between them. The CDR3 DNA reads as TGTGCCATCAGCGTAGACAGCCCTGGAAACACCATATATTTT. It encodes CAISVDSPGNTIYF.

The chain has TRBV2 and TRBJ2-1; D is possibly TRBD2 (7 bases). Germline loops: CDR1 SNHLY, CDR2 FYNNEI. The CDR3 contains 15 residues. V was pared by 10 bases and J by 5 bases, with 21 bases between. The CDR3 loop is CATGGGGARNNEQFF. In DNA, the CDR3 is TGTGCCACCGGAGGGGGGGGCGCGAGGAACAATGAGCAGTTCTTC.

This clone was found a few times. V is TRBV27 and J is TRBJ2-3; the D gene is possibly TRBD1 (5 bases). V lost 5 bases, J lost 4 bases, and 10 bases lay in between. This CDR3 contains 13 residues. The germline V gene has CDR1 MNHEY and CDR2 SMNVEV (reference sequence). DNA for the CDR3: TGTGCCAGCAGTCTGGGCAGGGCAGATACGCAGTATTTT. Translation gives CASSLGRADTQYF.